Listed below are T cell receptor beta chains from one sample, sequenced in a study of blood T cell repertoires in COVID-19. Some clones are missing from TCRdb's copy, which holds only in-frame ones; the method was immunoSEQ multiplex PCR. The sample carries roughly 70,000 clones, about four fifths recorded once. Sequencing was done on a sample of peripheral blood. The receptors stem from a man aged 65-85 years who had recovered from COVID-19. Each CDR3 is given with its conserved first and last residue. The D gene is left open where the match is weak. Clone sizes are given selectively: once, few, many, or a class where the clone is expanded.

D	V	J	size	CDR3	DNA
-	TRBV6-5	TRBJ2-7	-	CASGANMGGYEQYF	TGTGCCAGCGGGGCAAATATGGGCGGCTACGAGCAGTACTTC
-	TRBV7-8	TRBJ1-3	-	CASSLMYQPRFSGNTIYF	TGTGCCAGCAGCTTAATGTACCAACCCAGGTTCAGCGGAAACACCATATATTTT
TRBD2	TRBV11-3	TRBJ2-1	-	CASSSLAGGYNEQFF	TGTGCCAGCAGCTCCCTAGCGGGAGGCTACAATGAGCAGTTCTTC
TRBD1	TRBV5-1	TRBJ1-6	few	CASSLTGTGAGLGSPLHF	TGCGCCAGCAGCTTGACCGGGACAGGGGCAGGGCTAGGTTCACCCCTCCACTTT
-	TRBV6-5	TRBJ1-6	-	CASSYPGVNSPLHF	TGTGCCAGCAGTTACCCGGGGGTTAATTCACCCCTCCACTTT
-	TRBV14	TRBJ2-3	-	CASSQDFGAVTSTDTQYF	TGTGCCAGCAGCCAAGATTTTGGGGCGGTAACTAGCACAGATACGCAGTATTTT
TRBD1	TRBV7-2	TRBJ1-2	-	CASSLVEGQGMGGYTF	TGTGCCAGCAGCTTAGTTGAAGGACAGGGGATGGGTGGCTACACCTTC
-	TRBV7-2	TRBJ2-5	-	CASSSALGPTETQYF	TGTGCCAGCAGCTCGGCCCTGGGCCCGACAGAGACCCAGTACTTC
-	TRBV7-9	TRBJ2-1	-	CASSSSGHYNEQFF	TGTGCCAGCAGCTCCAGCGGTCATTACAATGAGCAGTTCTTC
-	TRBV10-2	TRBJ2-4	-	CASKPEEGTGVIQYF	TGCGCCAGCAAACCCGAGGAGGGGACTGGAGTCATTCAGTACTTC
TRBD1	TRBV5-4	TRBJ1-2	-	CASSNRGTNYGYTF	TGTGCCAGCAGTAACAGGGGGACTAACTATGGCTACACCTTC
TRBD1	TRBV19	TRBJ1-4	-	CASSIRTGAAEKLFF	TGTGCCAGTAGTATACGGACAGGAGCGGCTGAAAAACTGTTTTTT
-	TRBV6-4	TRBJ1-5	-	CASSGGESQPQHF	TGTGCCAGCAGTGGGGGGGAGAGTCAGCCCCAGCATTTT
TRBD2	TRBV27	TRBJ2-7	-	CASRPRFWGEGTYEQYF	TGTGCCAGCAGACCCCGCTTTTGGGGGGAGGGGACCTACGAGCAGTACTTC
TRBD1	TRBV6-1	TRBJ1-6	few	CASSERQGSNSPLHF	TGTGCCAGCAGTGAACGACAGGGTTCGAATTCACCCCTCCACTTT
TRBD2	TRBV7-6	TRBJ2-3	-	CASSSLPMAGGGTDTQYF	TGTGCCAGCAGCTCGCTCCCTATGGCGGGGGGGGGCACAGATACGCAGTATTTT
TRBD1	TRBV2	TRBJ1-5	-	CASNLQGGNQPQHF	TGTGCCAGCAATTTACAGGGGGGCAATCAGCCCCAGCATTTT
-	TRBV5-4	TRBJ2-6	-	CASSGRSGSGANVLTF	TGTGCCAGCAGCGGGCGCTCGGGGTCTGGGGCCAACGTCCTGACTTTC
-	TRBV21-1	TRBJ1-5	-	CASSKADRPVTQPQHF	TGTGCCAGCAGCAAAGCCGACAGGCCGGTAACTCAGCCCCAGCATTTT
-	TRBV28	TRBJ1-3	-	CASSFSDSSGNTIYF	TGTGCCAGCAGTTTCAGTGACAGCTCTGGAAACACCATATATTTT
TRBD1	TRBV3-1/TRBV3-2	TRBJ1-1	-	CASSKGQDNTEAFF	TGTGCCAGCAGCAAAGGACAGGACAACACTGAAGCTTTCTTT
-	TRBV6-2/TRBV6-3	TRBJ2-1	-	CASSYWGERLEQFF	TGTGCCAGCAGTTACTGGGGGGAAAGACTCGAGCAGTTCTTC
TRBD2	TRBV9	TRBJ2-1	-	CASSFVSGVINEQFF	TGTGCCAGCAGCTTCGTTAGCGGGGTAATCAATGAGCAGTTCTTC